The clone carrying this TCR beta chain appeared a few times. This sample was taken from a study of blood T cells in healthy people across ages. Together with a sample-barcoded 5' primer, a J-beta primer mix was included in a second PCR lasting roughly 6 to 12 cycles. Carrying 12 random nucleotides, a template-switch adaptor labeled each individual cDNA molecule. The study obtained at least 3 million CDR3-containing paired-end reads from every sample. Using its own MiXCR run on the 5' RACE reads, TCRdb lists one record per CDR3 protein. The sample includes fewer than 950,000 distinct CDR3 sequences, under 40% seen only once; the top ten take approximately 12%. There are 14 residues in the CDR3. With 5 bases removed from V and 2 bases from J, the gap between germline ends came to 11 bases.

The specimen sequenced was blood. This rearrangement joins TRBV12-3 or TRBV12-4 to TRBJ2-3; maybe TRBD2 (5 bases). The TCR sequence derives from a man aged 18 to 30 in good health. The CDR3 region is CASSVEGPTDTQYF. Here the CDR3 DNA reads TGTGCCAGCAGTGTAGAGGGTCCCACAGATACGCAGTATTTT.